This T cell receptor beta chain was identified during a study of a mutant IDH1 vaccine in newly diagnosed glioma. About the research overall: Every participant had undergone radiotherapy, temozolomide, or both before, and most underwent both.

V gave up 5 bases and J gave up 0 bases, with 7 bases separating them. Germline V CDR1 and CDR2: SGHVS, FQNEAQ. The CDR3 has 13 amino acids. This sample's time point: week 35, safety follow-up. Each dose delivered 300 ug of mutant IDH1 20-mer peptide subcutaneously with imiquimod. TCRdb keeps only in-frame clones here, not all; method: immunoSEQ multiplex PCR. The table records around 50,000 clones, 88% of them present only once. Regarding this clone: Its antigen is not identified.

Sequenced material: PBMCs, taken from a glioma patient whose treatment included an IDH1 peptide vaccine. The chain uses TRBV7-8 and TRBJ1-1; D remains ambiguous. This TCR was sampled from a woman aged 40 to 50 with glioma. The CDR3 protein is CASSRKMNTEAFF. The DNA for the CDR3 is TGTGCCAGCAGCCGTAAAATGAACACTGAAGCTTTCTTT.